This T cell receptor (beta chain) is from a study of blood T cell repertoires in COVID-19. The CDR3 totals 16 residues. The germline CDR1 and CDR2 sequences are SSHAT and FNYEAQ (reference sequence). In regard to this clone: At one end the junction does not follow the germline gene, possibly because of a read error.

Original data processing: How many nucleated cells were present was estimated from reference gene primer amplification. Method: immunoSEQ multiplex PCR; TCRdb's copy keeps in-frame clones and lacks some. V and J calls and clone size are copied from that table; D and trimming were computed from the DNA. The sample carries around 500,000 clones, approximately 85% recorded once. Specimen: peripheral blood. This chain links TRBV7-7 with TRBJ2-1, with 11 bases identical to TRBD2. The sequence derives from a human donor in a cohort sampled during active COVID-19. The CDR3 coding sequence is TGTGCTAGCAGCCTACTACTAGCGGGAGCGACCAATGAGCAGTTCTTC. Translated, it gives CASSLLLAGATNEQFF. The full variable domain, its missing parts supplied by reference TRBV7-7 and TRBJ2-1, is GAGVSQSPRYKVTKRGQDVTLRCDPISSHATLYWYQQALGQGPEFLTYFNYEAQPDKSGLPSDRFSAERPEGSISTLTIQRTEQRDSAMYRCASSLLLAGATNEQFFGPGTRLTVL.